A selection of T cell receptor beta chains follows, all from one sample in a study of T cell responses to AZD1222 COVID-19 vaccine. The assay was immunoSEQ multiplex PCR, and TCRdb's table has in-frame clones only and misses some. The sample holds over 95,000 clones, about 89% seen once. The starting material was peripheral blood, obtained on day 0 of AZD1222 vaccination. These receptors were taken from an adult in good health. Both conserved end residues are part of each CDR3.

TRBV19 | CASRDRGFKDTQYF
TRBV12-3/TRBV12-4 | CASSFNELGYTF
TRBV7-8 | CASSLMTSRSNQPQHF
TRBV6-4 | CASLHRVSEQYF
TRBV5-1 | CASSLGQVATNTGELFF
TRBV19 | CASSRGAGGNFKDTQYF
TRBV6-6 | CASSPDRGANQPQHF
TRBV6-5 | CASRRTNTEAFF
TRBV6-1 | CASSDIGGGNQPQHF
TRBV12-3/TRBV12-4 | CASRDRNTEAFF
TRBV5-1 | CASSLQQQGSGYTF
TRBV6-5 | CASSPWDSLQYF
TRBV9 | CASSALGRETEAFF
TRBV4-3 | CASSPGTGPPVDGYTF
TRBV7-8 | CASSLLRQPYEQYF
TRBV6-5 | CASSQTGSGANVLTF